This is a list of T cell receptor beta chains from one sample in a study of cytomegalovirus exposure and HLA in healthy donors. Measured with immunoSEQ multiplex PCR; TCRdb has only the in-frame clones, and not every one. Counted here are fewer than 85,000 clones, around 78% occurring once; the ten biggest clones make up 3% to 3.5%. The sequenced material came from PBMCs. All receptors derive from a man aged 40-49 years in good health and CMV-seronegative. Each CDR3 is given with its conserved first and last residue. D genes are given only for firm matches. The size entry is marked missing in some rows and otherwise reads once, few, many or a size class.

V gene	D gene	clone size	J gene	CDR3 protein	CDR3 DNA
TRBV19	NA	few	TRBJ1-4	CASTPAGRATNEKLFF	TGTGCCAGTACCCCGGCAGGGCGTGCAACTAATGAAAAACTGTTTTTT
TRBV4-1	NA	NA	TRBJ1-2	CASSPSQGPYYGYPF	TGCGCCAGCAGCCCCTCGCAGGGGCCGTACTATGGCTACCCCTTC
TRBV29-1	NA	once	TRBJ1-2	CSVEDVAGSGYTF	TGCAGCGTTGAAGATGTAGCAGGGTCTGGCTACACCTTC
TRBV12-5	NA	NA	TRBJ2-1	CASVPGVGSRSYNEQFF	TGTGCTAGTGTCCCGGGGGTGGGTTCTCGCTCCTACAATGAGCAGTTCTTC
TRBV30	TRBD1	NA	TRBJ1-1	CAWGTGTNTEAFF	TGTGCCTGGGGGACAGGGACGAACACTGAAGCTTTCTTT
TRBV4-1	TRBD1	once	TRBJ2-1	CASSLGQGAYNEQFF	TGCGCCAGCAGCCTGGGACAGGGGGCCTACAATGAGCAGTTCTTC
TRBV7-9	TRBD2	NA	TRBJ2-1	CASSGMAGGYGEQFF	TGTGCCAGCAGCGGGATGGCGGGGGGGTACGGTGAGCAGTTCTTC
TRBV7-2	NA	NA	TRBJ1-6	CASSLERQGNSPLHF	TGTGCCAGCAGCTTAGAGAGGCAGGGTAATTCACCCCTCCACTTT
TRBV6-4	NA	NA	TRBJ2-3	CASSDVSRGTQYF	TGTGCCAGCAGTGACGTTTCGCGGGGTACGCAGTATTTT
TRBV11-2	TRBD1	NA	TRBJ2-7	CASSQGQVYEQYF	TGTGCCAGCAGCCAGGGACAGGTCTACGAGCAGTACTTC
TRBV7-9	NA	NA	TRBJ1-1	CASSRPPQGPEAFF	TGTGCCAGCAGCAGACCCCCACAGGGTCCCGAAGCTTTCTTT
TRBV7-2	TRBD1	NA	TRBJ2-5	CASSSTGVGETQYF	TGTGCCAGCAGCTCTACAGGGGTCGGGGAGACCCAGTACTTC
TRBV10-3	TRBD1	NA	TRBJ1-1	CAITQGGNTEAFF	TGTGCCATCACCCAGGGGGGGAACACTGAAGCTTTCTTT
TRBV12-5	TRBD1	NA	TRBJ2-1	CASGLVGRGNEQFF	TGTGCTAGTGGTTTGGTAGGCAGGGGGAATGAGCAGTTCTTC
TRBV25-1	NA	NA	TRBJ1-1	CASSKAGGIEAFF	TGTGCCAGCAGTAAGGCGGGGGGGATTGAAGCTTTCTTT
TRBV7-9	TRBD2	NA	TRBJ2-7	CASSFLGVGLARYEQYF	TGTGCCAGCAGCTTCCTTGGGGTGGGACTAGCGAGGTACGAGCAGTACTTC
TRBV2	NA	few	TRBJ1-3	CASSEGRGNNANTIYF	TGTGCCAGCAGTGAAGGCCGAGGGAACAATGCAAACACCATATATTTT
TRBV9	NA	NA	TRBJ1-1	CASSVAGQMNTEAFF	TGTGCCAGCAGCGTAGCGGGTCAGATGAACACTGAAGCTTTCTTT
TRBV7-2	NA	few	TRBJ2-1	CASSLGGRGNEQFF	TGTGCCAGCAGCTTAGGCGGACGGGGCAATGAGCAGTTCTTC
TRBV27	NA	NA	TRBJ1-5	CASSFGQGREPQHF	TGTGCCAGCAGTTTTGGGCAGGGAAGGGAGCCCCAGCATTTT
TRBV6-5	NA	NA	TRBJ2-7	CASSYGQLADEQYF	TGTGCCAGCAGTTACGGCCAGCTAGCCGACGAGCAGTACTTC
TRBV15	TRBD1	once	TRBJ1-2	CATSILDRGRGGYTF	TGTGCCACCAGCATTTTAGACAGGGGGCGCGGTGGCTACACCTTC
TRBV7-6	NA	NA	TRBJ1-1	CASSLDRNTEAFF	TGTGCCAGCAGCTTAGACAGGAACACTGAAGCTTTCTTT
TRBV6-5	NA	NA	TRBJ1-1	CASSYSGLDGGKAFF	TGTGCCAGCAGTTACTCTGGGCTAGACGGGGGTAAAGCTTTCTTT
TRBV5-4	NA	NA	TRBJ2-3	CASRETATSTDTQYF	TGTGCCAGCAGGGAGACTGCTACTAGCACAGATACGCAGTATTTT
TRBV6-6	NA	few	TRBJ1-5	CASSTGPAQPQHF	TGTGCCAGCAGTACAGGGCCTGCTCAGCCCCAGCATTTT
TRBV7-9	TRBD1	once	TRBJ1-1	CASSLRGPGAFF	TGTGCCAGCAGCTTAAGGGGGCCAGGAGCTTTCTTT
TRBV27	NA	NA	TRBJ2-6	CASSFGTARSGANVLTF	TGTGCCAGCAGTTTCGGCACAGCCCGCTCTGGGGCCAACGTCCTGACTTTC
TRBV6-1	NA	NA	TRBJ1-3	CASSEGGTYLSGNTIYF	TGTGCCAGCAGTGAAGGGGGGACATACCTCTCTGGAAACACCATATATTTT
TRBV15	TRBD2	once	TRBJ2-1	CATSSPLVAGSYNEQFF	TGTGCCACCAGCAGTCCCCTTGTAGCGGGCTCCTACAATGAGCAGTTCTTC
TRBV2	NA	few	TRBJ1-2	CASSPDTGGYGYTF	TGTGCCAGCAGCCCCGATACCGGGGGCTATGGCTACACCTTC
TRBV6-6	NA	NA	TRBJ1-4	CASSYPRGGAREKLFF	TGTGCCAGCAGTTACCCACGGGGGGGGGCGCGGGAAAAACTGTTTTTT
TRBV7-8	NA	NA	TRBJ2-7	CASLLNSVSYEQYF	TGTGCCAGTCTTCTGAACTCGGTTAGCTACGAGCAGTACTTC
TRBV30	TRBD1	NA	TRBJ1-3	CAWRGQVDSGNTIYF	TGTGCCTGGAGGGGACAGGTTGACTCTGGAAACACCATATATTTT
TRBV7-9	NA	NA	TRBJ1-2	CASSPGDTNYGYTF	TGTGCCAGCAGCCCCGGGGATACTAACTATGGCTACACCTTC
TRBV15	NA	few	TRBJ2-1	CATSREGTNNEQFF	TGTGCCACCAGCAGAGAAGGGACAAACAATGAGCAGTTCTTC
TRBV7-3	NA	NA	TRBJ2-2	CASSLTAGNTGELFF	TGTGCCAGCAGCTTAACTGCGGGGAACACCGGGGAGCTGTTTTTT
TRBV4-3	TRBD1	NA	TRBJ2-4	CASSSDRGKNIQYF	TGCGCCAGCAGCTCTGACAGGGGGAAAAACATTCAGTACTTC
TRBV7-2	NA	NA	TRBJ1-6	CASKGLTYNSPLHF	TGTGCCAGCAAGGGACTCACATATAATTCACCCCTCCACTTT
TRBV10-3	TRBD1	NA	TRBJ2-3	CAISERTGTDTQYF	TGTGCCATCAGCGAAAGGACAGGGACAGATACGCAGTATTTT
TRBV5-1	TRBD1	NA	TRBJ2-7	CASSFRDRGGNEQYF	TGCGCCAGCAGCTTCCGGGACAGGGGGGGCAACGAGCAGTACTTC
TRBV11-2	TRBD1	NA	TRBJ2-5	CASSGTGNEQYF	TGTGCCAGCAGCGGGACAGGGAATGAGCAGTACTTC
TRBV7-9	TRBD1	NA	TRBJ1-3	CASSQQGMAGNTIYF	TGTGCCAGCAGCCAACAGGGGATGGCTGGAAACACCATATATTTT
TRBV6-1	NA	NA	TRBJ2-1	CASCRLSSYNEQFF	TGTGCCAGCTGCCGACTGAGCTCCTACAATGAGCAGTTCTTC
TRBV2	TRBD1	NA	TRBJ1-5	CASRDFKQGSQPQHF	TGTGCCAGCAGGGACTTTAAACAGGGGAGTCAGCCCCAGCATTTT
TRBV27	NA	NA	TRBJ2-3	CASSLAGYTDTQYF	TGTGCCAGCAGTTTAGCGGGGTACACAGATACGCAGTATTTT
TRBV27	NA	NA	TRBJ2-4	CASSPSKGGARNIQYF	TGTGCCAGCTCACCCTCGAAGGGGGGGGCCAGGAACATTCAGTACTTC
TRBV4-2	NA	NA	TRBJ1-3	CASSPEVRARNTIYF	TGTGCCAGCAGCCCCGAAGTCAGGGCAAGAAACACCATATATTTT
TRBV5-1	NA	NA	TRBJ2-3	CASRGGGTDTQYF	TGCGCCAGCAGAGGGGGAGGCACAGATACGCAGTATTTT
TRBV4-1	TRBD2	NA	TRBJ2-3	CASRGDSGTTDTQYF	TGCGCCAGCAGGGGGGATAGCGGGACCACAGATACGCAGTATTTT
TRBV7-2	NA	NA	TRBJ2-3	CASSPPHLRGSTDTQYF	TGTGCCAGCAGCCCACCACATTTGCGGGGCAGCACAGATACGCAGTATTTT
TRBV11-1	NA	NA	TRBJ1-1	CASSLGRGSTEAFF	TGTGCCAGCAGCTTAGGCAGGGGAAGCACTGAAGCTTTCTTT
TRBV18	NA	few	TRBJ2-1	CASSNSYNEQFF	TGTGCCAGCTCCAACTCCTACAATGAGCAGTTCTTC
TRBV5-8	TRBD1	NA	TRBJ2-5	CASSAGQGRETQYF	TGTGCCAGCAGCGCGGGACAGGGGAGAGAGACCCAGTACTTC
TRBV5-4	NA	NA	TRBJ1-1	CASSLTRANTEAFF	TGTGCCAGCAGCCTAACTAGGGCGAACACTGAAGCTTTCTTT
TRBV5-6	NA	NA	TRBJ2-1	CASSLASRVGRNEQFF	TGTGCCAGCAGCTTGGCCAGTAGGGTAGGGAGGAATGAGCAGTTCTTC
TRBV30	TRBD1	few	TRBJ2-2	CAWVGQGPREELFF	TGTGCCTGGGTGGGACAGGGGCCGCGCGAGGAGCTGTTTTTT
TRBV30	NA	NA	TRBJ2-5	CAGGGRRETQYF	TGTGCCGGGGGTGGGAGGCGCGAGACCCAGTACTTC
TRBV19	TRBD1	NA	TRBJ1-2	CASSSPGQGNYGYTF	TGTGCCAGTAGTAGCCCGGGACAGGGGAACTATGGCTACACCTTC